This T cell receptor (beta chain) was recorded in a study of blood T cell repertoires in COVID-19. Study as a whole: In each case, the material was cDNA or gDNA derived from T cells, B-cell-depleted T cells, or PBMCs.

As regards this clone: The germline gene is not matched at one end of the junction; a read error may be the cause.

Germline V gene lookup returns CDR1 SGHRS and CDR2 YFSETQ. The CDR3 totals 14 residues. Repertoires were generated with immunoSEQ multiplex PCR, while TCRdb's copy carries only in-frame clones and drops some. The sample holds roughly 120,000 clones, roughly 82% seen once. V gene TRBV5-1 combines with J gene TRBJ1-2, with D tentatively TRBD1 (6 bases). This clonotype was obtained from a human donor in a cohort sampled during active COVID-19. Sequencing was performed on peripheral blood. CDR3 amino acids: CASNLVSDSYGYTF. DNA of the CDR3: TGCGCCAGCAACTTGGTCTCGGACAGCTATGGCTACACCTTC.